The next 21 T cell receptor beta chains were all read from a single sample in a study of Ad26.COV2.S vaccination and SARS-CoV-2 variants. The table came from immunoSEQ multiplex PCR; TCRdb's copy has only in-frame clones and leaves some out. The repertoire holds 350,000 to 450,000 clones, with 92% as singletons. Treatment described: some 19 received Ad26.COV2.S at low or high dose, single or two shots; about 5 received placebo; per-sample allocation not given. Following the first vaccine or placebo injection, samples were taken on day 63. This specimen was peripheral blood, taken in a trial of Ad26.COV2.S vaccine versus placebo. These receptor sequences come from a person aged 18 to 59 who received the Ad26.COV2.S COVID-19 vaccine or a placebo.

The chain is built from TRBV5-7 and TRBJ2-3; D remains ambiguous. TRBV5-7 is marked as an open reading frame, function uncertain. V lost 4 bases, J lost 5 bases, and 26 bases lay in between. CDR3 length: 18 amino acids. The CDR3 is CASSPIGYAWVRQDTQYF. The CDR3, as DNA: TGTGCCAGCAGCCCCATCGGGTACGCCTGGGTGAGACAAGATACGCAGTATTTT.

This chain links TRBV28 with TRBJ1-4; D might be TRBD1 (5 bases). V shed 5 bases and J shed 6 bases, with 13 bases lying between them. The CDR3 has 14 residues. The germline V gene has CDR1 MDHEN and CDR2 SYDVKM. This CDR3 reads CASSAGGADEKLFF. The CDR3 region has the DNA TGTGCCAGCAGTGCGGGAGGGGCGGATGAAAAACTGTTTTTT.

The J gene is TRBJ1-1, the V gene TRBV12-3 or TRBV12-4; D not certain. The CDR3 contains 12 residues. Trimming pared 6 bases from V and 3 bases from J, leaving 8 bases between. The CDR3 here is CASSPRHTEAFF. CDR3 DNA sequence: TGTGCCAGCAGCCCACGTCACACTGAAGCTTTCTTT.

Here the CDR3 reads CASSVGNTIYF. DNA for the CDR3: TGCGCCAGCTCGGTCGGAAACACCATATATTTT. The chain recombines TRBV5-1 with TRBJ1-3, with D unclear. Germline V gives CDR1 SGHRS, CDR2 YFSETQ. Trimming cost V 7 bases and J 4 bases, with 6 bases left between them. The CDR3 has 11 residues.

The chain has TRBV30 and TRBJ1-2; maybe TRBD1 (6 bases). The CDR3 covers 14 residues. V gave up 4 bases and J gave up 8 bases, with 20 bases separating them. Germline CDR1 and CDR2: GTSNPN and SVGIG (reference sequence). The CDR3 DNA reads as TGTGCCTGGACCAGAGGCGGGGGCTCGCTAGGCTACACCTTC. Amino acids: CAWTRGGGSLGYTF.

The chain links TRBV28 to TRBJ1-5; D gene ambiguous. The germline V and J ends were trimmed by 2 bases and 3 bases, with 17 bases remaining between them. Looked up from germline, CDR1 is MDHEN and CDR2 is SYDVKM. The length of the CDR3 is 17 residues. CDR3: CASSLIREWAYNQPQHF. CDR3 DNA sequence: TGTGCCAGCAGTTTAATTAGGGAATGGGCTTACAATCAGCCCCAGCATTTT.

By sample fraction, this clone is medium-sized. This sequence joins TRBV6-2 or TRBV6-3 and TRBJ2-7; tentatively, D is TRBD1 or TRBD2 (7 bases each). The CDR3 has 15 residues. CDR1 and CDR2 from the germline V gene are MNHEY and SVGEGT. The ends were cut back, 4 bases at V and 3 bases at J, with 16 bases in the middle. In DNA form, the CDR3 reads TGTGCCAGCAGTTCTGGGGAGGGGGCGATCTACGAGCAGTACTTC. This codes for CASSSGEGAIYEQYF.

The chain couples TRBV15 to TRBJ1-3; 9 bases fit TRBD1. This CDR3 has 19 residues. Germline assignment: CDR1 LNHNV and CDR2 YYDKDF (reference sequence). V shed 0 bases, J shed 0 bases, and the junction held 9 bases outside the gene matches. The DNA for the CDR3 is TGTGCCACCAGCAGAGATGGGGGACAGGGATCCTACTCTGGAAACACCATATATTTT. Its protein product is CATSRDGGQGSYSGNTIYF.

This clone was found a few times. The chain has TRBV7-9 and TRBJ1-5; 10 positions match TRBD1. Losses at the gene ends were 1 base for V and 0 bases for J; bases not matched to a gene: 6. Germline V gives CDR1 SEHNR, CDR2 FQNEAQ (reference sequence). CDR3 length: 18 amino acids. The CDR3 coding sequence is TGTGCCAGCAGCTTAGTGGGGACAGGGGTAAATAGCAATCAGCCCCAGCATTTT. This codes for CASSLVGTGVNSNQPQHF.

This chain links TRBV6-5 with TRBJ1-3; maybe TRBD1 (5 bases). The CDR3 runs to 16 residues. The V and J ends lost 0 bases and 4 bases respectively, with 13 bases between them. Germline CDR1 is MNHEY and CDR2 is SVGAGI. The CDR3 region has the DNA TGTGCCAGCAGTTACTCGATCGGGGGTTCCGGAAACACCATATATTTT. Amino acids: CASSYSIGGSGNTIYF.

CDR3 coding DNA: TGTGCCTGGGGGGCCTCCCTGGGGCAGTTCTTC. Translating gives CAWGASLGQFF. The rearrangement uses TRBV30 and TRBJ2-1; possible D gene TRBD1, 5 bases. V lost 5 bases to trimming and J lost 12 bases, with 14 bases between them. This CDR3 is built from 11 residues. Germline V gene lookup returns CDR1 GTSNPN and CDR2 SVGIG (reference sequence).

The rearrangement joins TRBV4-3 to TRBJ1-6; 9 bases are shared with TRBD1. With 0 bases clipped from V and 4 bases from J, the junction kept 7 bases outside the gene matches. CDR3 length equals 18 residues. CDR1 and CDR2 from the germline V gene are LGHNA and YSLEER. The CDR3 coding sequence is TGCGCCAGCAGCCAAGACGGGACAGGGTCGGGTTATAATTCACCCCTCCACTTT. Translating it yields CASSQDGTGSGYNSPLHF.

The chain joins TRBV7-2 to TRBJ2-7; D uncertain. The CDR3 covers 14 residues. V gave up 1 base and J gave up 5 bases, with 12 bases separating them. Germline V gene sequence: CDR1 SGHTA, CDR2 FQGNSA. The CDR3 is CASSLELARNEQYF. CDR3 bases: TGTGCCAGCAGCTTAGAATTGGCGAGGAACGAGCAGTACTTC.

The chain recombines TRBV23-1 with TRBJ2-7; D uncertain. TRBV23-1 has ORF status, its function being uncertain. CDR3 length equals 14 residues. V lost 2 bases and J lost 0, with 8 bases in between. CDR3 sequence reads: CASSQENNSYEQYF. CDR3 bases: TGCGCCAGCAGTCAAGAGAATAACTCCTACGAGCAGTACTTC.

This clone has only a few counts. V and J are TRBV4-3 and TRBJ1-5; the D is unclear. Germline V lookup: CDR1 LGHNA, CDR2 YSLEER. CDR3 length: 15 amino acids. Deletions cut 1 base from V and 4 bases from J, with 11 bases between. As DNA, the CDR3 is TGCGCCAGCAGCCAAGTGGTGCGGACGAATCAGCCCCAGCATTTT. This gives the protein CASSQVVRTNQPQHF.

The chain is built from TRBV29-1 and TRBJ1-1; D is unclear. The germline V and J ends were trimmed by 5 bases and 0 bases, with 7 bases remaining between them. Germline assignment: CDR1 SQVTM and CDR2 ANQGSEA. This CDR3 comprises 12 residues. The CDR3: CSVSAMNTEAFF. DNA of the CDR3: TGCAGCGTTTCTGCCATGAACACTGAAGCTTTCTTT. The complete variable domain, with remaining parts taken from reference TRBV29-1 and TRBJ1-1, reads SAVISQKPSRDICQRGTSLTIQCQVDSQVTMMFWYRQQPGQSLTLIATANQGSEATYESGFVIDKFPISRPNLTFSTLTVSNMSPEDSSIYLCSVSAMNTEAFFGQGTRLTVV.

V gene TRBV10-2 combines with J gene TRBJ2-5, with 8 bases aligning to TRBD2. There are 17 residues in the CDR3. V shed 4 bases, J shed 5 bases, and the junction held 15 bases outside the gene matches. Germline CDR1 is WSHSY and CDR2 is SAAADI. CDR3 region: CASSVRSGIAGRETQYF. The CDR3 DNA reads TGCGCCAGCAGTGTGCGGTCCGGAATAGCGGGGAGGGAGACCCAGTACTTC.

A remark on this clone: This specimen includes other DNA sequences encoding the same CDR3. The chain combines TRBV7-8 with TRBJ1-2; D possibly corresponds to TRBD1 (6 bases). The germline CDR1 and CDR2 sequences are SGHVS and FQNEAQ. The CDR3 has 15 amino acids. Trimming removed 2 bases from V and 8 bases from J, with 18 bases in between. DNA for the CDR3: TGTGCCAGCAGCTTACGGGCCATGGGGACAAGGGGCTACACCTTC. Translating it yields CASSLRAMGTRGYTF. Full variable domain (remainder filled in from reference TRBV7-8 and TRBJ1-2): GAGVSQSPRYKVAKRGQDVALRCDPISGHVSLFWYQQALGQGPEFLTYFQNEAQLDKSGLPSDRFFAERPEGSVSTLKIQRTQQEDSAVYLCASSLRAMGTRGYTFGSGTRLTVV.

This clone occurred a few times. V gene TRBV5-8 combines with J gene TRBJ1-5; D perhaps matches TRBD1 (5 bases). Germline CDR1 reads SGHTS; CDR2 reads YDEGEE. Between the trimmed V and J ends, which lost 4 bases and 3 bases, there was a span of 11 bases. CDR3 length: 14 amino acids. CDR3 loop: CASSRGTNNQPQHF. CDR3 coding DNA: TGTGCCAGCAGCCGTGGGACCAACAATCAGCCCCAGCATTTT.

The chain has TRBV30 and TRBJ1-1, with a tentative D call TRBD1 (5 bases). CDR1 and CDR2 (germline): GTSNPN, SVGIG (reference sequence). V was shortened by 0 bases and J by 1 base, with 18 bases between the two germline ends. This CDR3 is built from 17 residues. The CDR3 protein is CAWSVIPVGRGNTEAFF. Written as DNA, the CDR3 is TGTGCCTGGAGTGTAATTCCAGTCGGAAGGGGGAACACTGAAGCTTTCTTT. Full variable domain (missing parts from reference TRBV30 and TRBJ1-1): SQTIHQWPATLVQPVGSPLSLECTVEGTSNPNLYWYRQAAGRGLQLLFYSVGIGQISSEVPQNLSASRPQDRQFILSSKKLLLSDSGFYLCAWSVIPVGRGNTEAFFGQGTRLTVV.

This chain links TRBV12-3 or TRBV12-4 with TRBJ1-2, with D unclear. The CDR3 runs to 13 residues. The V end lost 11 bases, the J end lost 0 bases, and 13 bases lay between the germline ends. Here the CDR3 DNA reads TGTGCCGCCGCCGGGTACGCTAACTATGGCTACACCTTC. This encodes CAAAGYANYGYTF.